This is a list of T cell receptor beta chains from one sample in a study of shared clonotypes between healthy human individuals. The table came from immunoSEQ multiplex PCR; TCRdb's copy has only in-frame clones and leaves some out. The sample holds millions of clones, 95% seen once. Input material: naive CD4+ T cells sorted from blood. All receptors derive from a man between 18 and 35 years old in good health. The CDR3 runs from the conserved cysteine through the conserved F or W. The D gene is left open where the match is weak. Expanded clones get a size class; other rows say once, few or many, or leave the size out.

d_gene: NA
v_gene: TRBV2
j_gene: TRBJ2-5
abundance: NA
CDR3nt: TGTGCCAGCAGCCATAGACAGGCCCAAGAGACCCAGTACTTC
CDR3aa: CASSHRQAQETQYF

d_gene: TRBD2
v_gene: TRBV2
j_gene: TRBJ2-3
abundance: NA
CDR3nt: TGTGCCAGCAGTGAATCAGCGGGGCGAGATACGCAGTATTTT
CDR3aa: CASSESAGRDTQYF

d_gene: NA
v_gene: TRBV6-6
j_gene: TRBJ1-2
abundance: NA
CDR3nt: TGTGCCAGCAGTGTAGGGCCCAGCTATGGCTACACCTTC
CDR3aa: CASSVGPSYGYTF

d_gene: NA
v_gene: TRBV5-1
j_gene: TRBJ1-1
abundance: NA
CDR3nt: TGCGCCAGCAGCCCGGACCCGCCGCGGAACACTGAAGCTTTCTTT
CDR3aa: CASSPDPPRNTEAFF

d_gene: NA
v_gene: TRBV4-3
j_gene: TRBJ1-4
abundance: NA
CDR3nt: TGCGCCAGCAGCCTGGACGGTACAACTAATGAAAAACTGTTTTTT
CDR3aa: CASSLDGTTNEKLFF

d_gene: TRBD1
v_gene: TRBV5-4
j_gene: TRBJ2-5
abundance: NA
CDR3nt: TGTGCCAGCAGCCAGACAGGGGTCCAAGAGACCCAGTACTTC
CDR3aa: CASSQTGVQETQYF

d_gene: NA
v_gene: TRBV5-1
j_gene: TRBJ2-7
abundance: NA
CDR3nt: TGCGCCAGCAGCTTGGCCTGGGGTTCTTTGGAGCAGTACTTC
CDR3aa: CASSLAWGSLEQYF

d_gene: NA
v_gene: TRBV20-1
j_gene: TRBJ2-5
abundance: NA
CDR3nt: TGCAGTGTTCATGGGGGGAAGACCCAGTACTTC
CDR3aa: CSVHGGKTQYF

d_gene: NA
v_gene: TRBV2
j_gene: TRBJ1-1
abundance: NA
CDR3nt: TGTGCCAGCAGTGAAGCGCTTCGTGTTGTTTCTGAAGCTTTCTTT
CDR3aa: CASSEALRVVSEAFF

d_gene: NA
v_gene: TRBV11-2
j_gene: TRBJ1-1
abundance: NA
CDR3nt: TGTGCCAGCAGCTTAGCAAGGGCTGAAGCTTTCTTT
CDR3aa: CASSLARAEAFF

d_gene: NA
v_gene: TRBV18
j_gene: TRBJ2-5
abundance: NA
CDR3nt: TGTGCCAGCTCACCAGGCAGGGAAGAGACCCAGTACTTC
CDR3aa: CASSPGREETQYF

d_gene: NA
v_gene: TRBV7-9
j_gene: TRBJ2-7
abundance: NA
CDR3nt: TGTGCCAGCAGCTTAGATGAAGGGACATACGAGCAGTACTTC
CDR3aa: CASSLDEGTYEQYF

d_gene: NA
v_gene: TRBV5-6
j_gene: TRBJ2-3
abundance: NA
CDR3nt: TGTGCCAGCAGCTTAACCGGGAAGTATTTCGATACGCAGTATTTT
CDR3aa: CASSLTGKYFDTQYF

d_gene: NA
v_gene: TRBV7-6
j_gene: TRBJ1-3
abundance: NA
CDR3nt: TGTGCCAGCAGCTTGGGACCCCCGGCTGCAGGAAACACCATATATTTT
CDR3aa: CASSLGPPAAGNTIYF

d_gene: TRBD1
v_gene: TRBV19
j_gene: TRBJ1-2
abundance: NA
CDR3nt: TGTGCCAGTAGTATAGATCCGGGACAGTCCTATGGCTACACCTTC
CDR3aa: CASSIDPGQSYGYTF

d_gene: NA
v_gene: TRBV5-1
j_gene: TRBJ2-2
abundance: once
CDR3nt: TGCGCCAGCAGCTTGTTGACCCCTAACACCGGGGAGCTGTTTTTT
CDR3aa: CASSLLTPNTGELFF

d_gene: NA
v_gene: TRBV28
j_gene: TRBJ2-7
abundance: NA
CDR3nt: TGTGCCACCAACCCACAGACAGTTAACGAGCAGTACTTC
CDR3aa: CATNPQTVNEQYF

d_gene: TRBD2
v_gene: TRBV5-4
j_gene: TRBJ2-3
abundance: NA
CDR3nt: TGTGCCAGCAGCTTGTTCCTAGCGGGTACCGCAAGCACAGATACGCAGTATTTT
CDR3aa: CASSLFLAGTASTDTQYF

d_gene: TRBD1
v_gene: TRBV5-1
j_gene: TRBJ2-5
abundance: NA
CDR3nt: TGCGCCAGCAGCATACGACAGGGTATAGGGGAGACCCAGTACTTC
CDR3aa: CASSIRQGIGETQYF

d_gene: TRBD2
v_gene: TRBV11-2
j_gene: TRBJ2-3
abundance: many
CDR3nt: TGTGCCAGCAGTCTTCTAGCGGGAGGCACAGATACGCAGTATTTT
CDR3aa: CASSLLAGGTDTQYF

d_gene: TRBD1
v_gene: TRBV14
j_gene: TRBJ2-5
abundance: once
CDR3nt: TGTGCCAGCAGCCAAGATTACTGGACAGGGAGAGGAGAGACCCAGTACTTC
CDR3aa: CASSQDYWTGRGETQYF

d_gene: NA
v_gene: TRBV10-3
j_gene: TRBJ2-5
abundance: NA
CDR3nt: TGTGCCATCAGTGTAGCCCTTTTAGGTGGGACCCAGTACTTC
CDR3aa: CAISVALLGGTQYF

d_gene: TRBD1
v_gene: TRBV5-1
j_gene: TRBJ1-2
abundance: few
CDR3nt: TGCGCCAGCAGCTCCGGACAGGGACATGGCTACACCTTC
CDR3aa: CASSSGQGHGYTF

d_gene: TRBD1
v_gene: TRBV18
j_gene: TRBJ1-2
abundance: NA
CDR3nt: TGTGCCAGCTCACCGGGACAGGGCTATGGCTACACCTTC
CDR3aa: CASSPGQGYGYTF

d_gene: TRBD2
v_gene: TRBV9
j_gene: TRBJ2-1
abundance: NA
CDR3nt: TGTGCCAGCAGCCCTTCCGGGAGGGGATCCTACAATGAGCAGTTCTTC
CDR3aa: CASSPSGRGSYNEQFF

d_gene: TRBD2
v_gene: TRBV10-3
j_gene: TRBJ2-7
abundance: NA
CDR3nt: TGTGCCATCTCCACTAGCGCCTACTACGAGCAGTACTTC
CDR3aa: CAISTSAYYEQYF

d_gene: NA
v_gene: TRBV6-5
j_gene: TRBJ2-7
abundance: NA
CDR3nt: TGTGCCAGCAGTTACTCGACCGGGGGCGCCTACGAGCAGTACTTC
CDR3aa: CASSYSTGGAYEQYF

d_gene: NA
v_gene: TRBV28
j_gene: TRBJ2-7
abundance: NA
CDR3nt: TGTGCCAGCAGTTCCCGGACAGCCTTACACCACTTC
CDR3aa: CASSSRTALHHF

d_gene: TRBD1
v_gene: TRBV5-1
j_gene: TRBJ1-1
abundance: NA
CDR3nt: TGCGCCAGCAGCCCGGAGGAGGGGGCGGCTGAAGCTTTCTTT
CDR3aa: CASSPEEGAAEAFF

d_gene: NA
v_gene: TRBV11-2
j_gene: TRBJ2-3
abundance: once
CDR3nt: TGTGCCAGCAGCATAACGGGGGCTAGCACAGATACGCAGTATTTT
CDR3aa: CASSITGASTDTQYF

d_gene: NA
v_gene: TRBV18
j_gene: TRBJ1-1
abundance: NA
CDR3nt: TGTGCCAGCTCACCATCCCAAGGGGCTCTGAAGGCTGAAGCTTTCTTT
CDR3aa: CASSPSQGALKAEAFF

d_gene: NA
v_gene: TRBV5-1
j_gene: TRBJ2-5
abundance: NA
CDR3nt: TGCGCCAGCAGCTTGTTGCCAGGACAAGAGACCCAGTACTTC
CDR3aa: CASSLLPGQETQYF

d_gene: TRBD2
v_gene: TRBV6-1
j_gene: TRBJ2-1
abundance: NA
CDR3nt: TGTGCCAGCAAACCGGGACTAGCGGAGACCAATGAGCAGTTCTTC
CDR3aa: CASKPGLAETNEQFF

d_gene: TRBD1
v_gene: TRBV2
j_gene: TRBJ2-5
abundance: NA
CDR3nt: TGTGCCAGCAGCCCAAAGGGGGCCCAAGAGACCCAGTACTTC
CDR3aa: CASSPKGAQETQYF